The rows below give T cell receptor beta chains drawn from one sample of a study of cytomegalovirus exposure and HLA in healthy donors. Data came from immunoSEQ multiplex PCR; TCRdb stores just in-frame clones and leaves some out. This table holds fewer than 200,000 clones, 60% to 80% found once. The material sequenced was PBMCs. The receptors were gathered from a man aged 60 to 69 in good health and CMV-seronegative. The CDR3 runs from the conserved cysteine through the conserved F or W. Fields, in order: D gene, V gene, J gene, clone size, CDR3 DNA, CDR3 protein. D genes are given only for firm matches. Size is stated for part of the rows, as once, few or many counts, or as a class when the clone is expanded.

>NA|TRBV5-1|TRBJ2-3|NA
TGCGCCAGCAGCACAAGACCCGGCGGGCGCACAGATACGCAGTATTTT
CASSTRPGGRTDTQYF
>NA|TRBV29-1|TRBJ1-1|NA
TGCAGCGTCTCCGGGAAGTTAAGGCCTGAAGCTTTCTTT
CSVSGKLRPEAFF
>NA|TRBV18|TRBJ1-1|NA
TGTGCCAGCTCACCAAACCCAGGCCCTAACACTGAAGCTTTCTTT
CASSPNPGPNTEAFF
>NA|TRBV5-4|TRBJ1-2|NA
TGTGCCAGCAGCCCTAGACAGAGTTATGGCTACACCTTC
CASSPRQSYGYTF
>NA|TRBV27|TRBJ2-1|NA
TGTGCCAGCAGTTCCGGGGGCTCCTACAATGAGCAGTTCTTC
CASSSGGSYNEQFF
>NA|TRBV14|TRBJ1-1|NA
TGTGCCAGCAGCCAGGGCCAGGCGATGAACACTGAAGCTTTCTTT
CASSQGQAMNTEAFF
>NA|TRBV28|TRBJ1-6|NA
TGTGCCAGCGTCTCTGGCGGTCTTAATTCACCCCTCCACTTT
CASVSGGLNSPLHF
>NA|TRBV18|TRBJ2-3|NA
TGTGCCAGCTCACCAGGACCCGCGGGAGAGGGGGGCGATACGCAGTATTTT
CASSPGPAGEGGDTQYF
>TRBD2|TRBV5-4|TRBJ2-2|NA
TGTGCCAGCAGTGCGACTAGCGGGACCACCGGGGAGCTGTTTTTT
CASSATSGTTGELFF
>NA|TRBV30|TRBJ1-2|once
TGTGCCTGGAGTCCGGGGAAGATCTATGGCTACACCTTC
CAWSPGKIYGYTF
>NA|TRBV19|TRBJ2-4|NA
TGTGCCAGTAGAGAACCGCAGAGCGTAGCCAAAAACATTCAGTACTTC
CASREPQSVAKNIQYF
>TRBD1|TRBV6-1|TRBJ1-1|few
TGTGCCAGCAGGGCAGGGGGCCCTCTAGGCACTGAAGCTTTCTTT
CASRAGGPLGTEAFF
>NA|TRBV7-5|TRBJ2-7|NA
TGTGCCAGAAGCTTAGTAAACGGGAGAAAAAGCAACGAGCAGTACTTC
CARSLVNGRKSNEQYF
>TRBD1|TRBV5-4|TRBJ2-7|NA
TGTGCCAGCAGCCCCAGACAGGGGAGCTACGAGCAGTACTTC
CASSPRQGSYEQYF
>TRBD1|TRBV29-1|TRBJ2-7|NA
TGCAGCGCGGAACTCCGGGACAGGGGAACCTACGAGCAGTACTTC
CSAELRDRGTYEQYF
>NA|TRBV5-1|TRBJ1-4|once
TGCGCCAGCAGAACGACAGCTGGTGATGAAAAACTGTTTTTT
CASRTTAGDEKLFF
>NA|TRBV4-1|TRBJ2-7|NA
TGCGCCAGCAGCCAGGCTGCCAGTACCTCCTACGAGCAGTACTTC
CASSQAASTSYEQYF
>TRBD2|TRBV7-2|TRBJ2-5|NA
TGTGCCAGCGGGGGGGGACTAGCGGCAGCACAAGAGACCCAGTACTTC
CASGGGLAAAQETQYF